These 15 T cell receptor beta chains originate from one sample sequenced in a study of blood T cell repertoires in COVID-19. The assay was immunoSEQ multiplex PCR, and TCRdb's table has in-frame clones only and misses some. The table has around 300,000 clones, roughly 90% seen once; the top ten hold less than 2.5%. Input material: peripheral blood. The receptor set was obtained from a man between 50 and 59 years old with acute or convalescent COVID-19.

The chain uses TRBV28 and TRBJ1-5; D unclear. Germline-derived CDR1 and CDR2 are MDHEN and SYDVKM. CDR3 length equals 12 residues. The V end lost 6 bases, the J end lost 9 bases, and 12 bases lay between the germline ends. CDR3: CASSRVLLPQHF. CDR3 DNA: TGTGCCAGCAGCCGTGTCCTTCTGCCCCAGCATTTT.

The CDR3 DNA sequence: TGTGCCAGCAGTTATCTGAACACTGAAGCTTTCTTT. Encoded protein: CASSYLNTEAFF. The chain links TRBV25-1 to TRBJ1-1, with D unresolved. The V gene's germline CDR1 is MGHDK and CDR2 SYGVNS. Deletions cut 5 bases from V and 0 bases from J, with 4 bases between. There are 12 residues in the CDR3.

The CDR3 nucleotides are TGTGCCAGCAGCTCTGGTCCCACAGGGATGAACACTGAAGCTTTCTTT. Protein: CASSSGPTGMNTEAFF. The V and J genes are TRBV5-4 and TRBJ1-1, with D perhaps TRBD1 (6 bases). CDR3 size: 16 residues. Germline-derived CDR1 and CDR2 are SGHNT and YYREEE (reference sequence). V was clipped by 3 bases and J by 0 bases, with 15 bases between them.

CDR3 in DNA: TGCGCCAGCAGCTTTACTCCAACGGCGGGGGGTTCAAATGAGCAGTTCTTC. Translating gives CASSFTPTAGGSNEQFF. The chain employs TRBV5-1 and TRBJ2-1; 8 bases align to TRBD2. CDR3 size: 17 residues. J was trimmed by 7 bases and V by 2 bases; bases with no gene match: 14. The V gene's germline CDR1 is SGHRS and CDR2 YFSETQ.

This clone was counted once. This rearrangement joins TRBV10-1 to TRBJ2-7; D is possibly TRBD1 (6 bases). Germline CDR1 is WNHNN and CDR2 is SYGVQD (reference sequence). The CDR3 sequence is 14 residues long. Trimming removed 3 bases at V and 5 bases at J, with 14 bases between. CDR3 protein: CASSDWGRNNEQYF. CDR3 nucleotides: TGCGCCAGCAGTGATTGGGGGCGAAACAACGAGCAGTACTTC.

This clone was picked up one time. The J gene is TRBJ1-2, the V gene TRBV7-9, with 9 bases matching TRBD1. The length of the CDR3 is 17 residues. Looked up from germline, CDR1 is SEHNR and CDR2 is FQNEAQ (reference sequence). V gave up 4 bases and J gave up 6 bases; unmatched junction bases: 15. The CDR3 coding sequence is TGTGCCAGCAGCTCACTCGGGTTGCGACAGGGGGTTCATGGCTACACCTTC. The encoded protein is CASSSLGLRQGVHGYTF.

Details on this clone: The same CDR3 is also encoded by other DNA sequences in this sample. This chain uses TRBV6-5 with TRBJ1-6; 8 bases map to TRBD1. The CDR3 loop spans 15 amino acids. V lost 0 bases to trimming and J lost 7 bases; unmatched junction nucleotides: 2. Germline V gene data show CDR1 as MNHEY and CDR2 as SVGAGI. For the CDR3, the DNA is TGTGCCAGCAGTTACTCTGGGACAGGCAATTCACCCCTCCACTTT. Protein sequence: CASSYSGTGNSPLHF.

The chain is built from TRBV5-1 and TRBJ2-6; 7 bases line up with TRBD1. The CDR3 is 14 amino acids. Germline V gene lookup returns CDR1 SGHRS and CDR2 YFSETQ. V was pared by 6 bases and J by 2 bases, with 2 bases of the junction left unmatched. In DNA, the CDR3 is TGCGCCAGCACCGACAGGGCTGGGGCCAACGTCCTGACTTTC. It codes for CASTDRAGANVLTF.

This chain connects TRBV5-6 to TRBJ2-2; TRBD1 might be the D (6 bases). Trimming left V 1 base short and J 6 bases short, with 7 bases between. In germline, CDR1 is SGHDT, CDR2 YYEEEE. CDR3 length: 13 amino acids. CDR3 nucleotides: TGTGCCAGCAGCTTGCAGGGGCCCGGGGAGCTGTTTTTT. This encodes CASSLQGPGELFF. Complete variable domain (other parts from reference TRBV5-6 and TRBJ2-2): DAGVTQSPTHLIKTRGQQVTLRCSPKSGHDTVSWYQQALGQGPQFIFQYYEEEERQRGNFPDRFSGHQFPNYSSELNVNALLLGDSALYLCASSLQGPGELFFGEGSRLTVL.

V is TRBV6-5 and J is TRBJ1-2; 7 nucleotides line up with TRBD1. The germline V gene has CDR1 MNHEY and CDR2 SVGAGI. Losses at the gene ends were 4 bases for V and 8 bases for J; bases not matched to a gene: 16. The CDR3 has 16 residues. The CDR3 nucleotides are TGTGCCAGCAGTTTCTCACGCCCAGGGGGGCTTGGCGGCTACACCTTC. It codes for CASSFSRPGGLGGYTF.

This clone has just a few counts. J is TRBJ1-5 and V is TRBV6-6; 8 positions agree with TRBD1. Germline trimming cut 5 bases from V and 2 bases from J; bases unmatched to any gene: 11. This CDR3 has 17 amino acids. Germline V gene sequence: CDR1 MNHNY, CDR2 SVGAGI (reference sequence). The chain's CDR3 is CASSLLGAGGGNQPQHF. For the CDR3, the DNA is TGTGCCAGCAGTCTCCTAGGGGCAGGGGGCGGCAATCAGCCCCAGCATTTT.

This rearrangement joins TRBV18 to TRBJ2-3, with unresolved D. The ends were cut back, 6 bases at V and 6 bases at J, with 10 bases in the middle. CDR1 KGHSH and CDR2 LQKENI come from the germline V gene. CDR3 size: 12 residues. CDR3 coding DNA: TGTGCCAGCTCCCCAGAGGTGGATACGCAGTATTTT. Amino acids: CASSPEVDTQYF.

The rearrangement uses TRBV6-5 and TRBJ2-3; D remains unclear. The CDR3 has 12 residues. Trimming shortened V by 7 bases and J by 0 bases, and 5 bases separated the two germline ends. Germline V gives CDR1 MNHEY, CDR2 SVGAGI. The CDR3 sequence is CASTSSTDTQYF. The CDR3 DNA sequence: TGTGCCAGCACCAGTAGCACAGATACGCAGTATTTT.

The chain links TRBV5-1 to TRBJ1-2; a possible D gene is TRBD1 (5 bases). With 3 bases removed from V and 10 bases from J, the gap between germline ends came to 19 bases. Germline V CDR1 and CDR2: SGHRS, YFSETQ. CDR3 length: 14 amino acids. The CDR3 nucleotides read TGCGCCAGCAGCTCGCAGGGTGGTCGCTTAGACTACACCTTC. It yields the protein CASSSQGGRLDYTF.

This clone is a singleton in its sample. This chain uses TRBV4-1 with TRBJ1-6; 7 bases line up with TRBD1. CDR3 length: 16 amino acids. Per germline, CDR1 MGHRA and CDR2 YSYEKL. V gave up 0 bases and J gave up 7 bases; unmatched junction bases: 6. The CDR3 DNA is TGCGCCAGCAGCCAAGATAGGGGACAGAACAATTCACCCCTCCACTTT. Amino acids: CASSQDRGQNNSPLHF.